The clone carrying this T cell receptor beta chain was seen a single time. Its antigen is unknown. This entry comes from a study of cytomegalovirus exposure and HLA in healthy donors. Study background: A data release that came early held some 84 million unique TCRs from HLA-typed donors.

From germline, CDR1 is SGHTA and CDR2 FQGTGA. The CDR3 loop spans 16 amino acids. V lost 5 bases and J 4 bases, leaving 20 bases between the germline ends. General study results and limits: A later analysis appeared to link common viral pathogens to several of the most significant clusters. Roughly even sequencing depth across donors was the assumption behind the presence/absence analyses.

PCR employed 60 Vbeta and 13 Jbeta primers. Assay: immunoSEQ multiplex PCR; the TCRdb copy retains only in-frame clones and omits some. Here the sample spans 76,000 or so clones, roughly two thirds being singletons. The sequencing input was PBMCs. The chain recombines TRBV7-3 with TRBJ1-2, with D tentatively TRBD1 (5 bases). The source is a middle-aged woman in good health and CMV-seropositive. DNA for the CDR3: TGTGCCAGCAGCCCCGGGGGGGTGTCCCAGCTCTATGGCTACACCTTC. This encodes CASSPGGVSQLYGYTF.